The 17 T cell receptor beta chains presented below share a single source sample, sequenced in a study of control samples from healthy donors and cancer patients. TCRdb keeps only in-frame clones here, not all; method: immunoSEQ multiplex PCR. The profile shows 150,000 to 200,000 clones, 75% to 95% of them singletons. The sample consisted of blood. The receptors shown here come from a woman under 40 in good health.

The rearrangement links TRBV19 to TRBJ1-2, with 7 bases that match TRBD1. The CDR3 covers 11 residues. Per the germline V gene, CDR1 is LNHDA and CDR2 is SQIVND (reference sequence). After removal of 3 bases from V and 8 bases from J, the junction contained 0 bases not matched to a gene. The CDR3 DNA reads as TGTGCCAGTAGTATGGACAGGGGCTACACCTTC. This translates into CASSMDRGYTF.

This chain connects TRBV5-1 to TRBJ1-3; 8 bases map to TRBD1. J was trimmed by 0 bases and V by 0 bases; bases with no gene match: 8. CDR3 length: 18 amino acids. Germline V CDR1 and CDR2: SGHRS, YFSETQ. The CDR3 loop is CASSLGTGMGSSGNTIYF. The CDR3 nucleotides are TGCGCCAGCAGCTTGGGGACAGGGATGGGGAGCTCTGGAAACACCATATATTTT.

V is TRBV6-2 or TRBV6-3 and J is TRBJ2-5, with TRBD2 matching over 8 bases. The germline gives CDR1 MNHEY, CDR2 SVGEGT. This CDR3 is 14 amino acids long. V was pared by 2 bases and J by 4 bases, with 3 bases of the junction left unmatched. The CDR3 nucleotides read TGTGCCAGCAGTTACATTCGGGGGGGAGAGACCCAGTACTTC. This codes for CASSYIRGGETQYF.

The chain links TRBV20-1 to TRBJ2-1; D is unclear. Deletions cut 6 bases from V and 7 bases from J, with 4 bases between. There are 9 residues in the CDR3. Germline-derived CDR1 and CDR2 are DFQATT and SNEGSKA (reference sequence). This chain's CDR3 is CSAGNEQFF. The CDR3, as DNA: TGCAGTGCCGGGAATGAGCAGTTCTTC.

The V and J genes are TRBV4-1 and TRBJ2-7, with TRBD1 matching 10 bases. The CDR3 contains 14 residues. V gave up 6 bases and J gave up 3 bases; unmatched junction bases: 5. CDR1 is MGHRA and CDR2 is YSYEKL in the germline V gene. The CDR3 here is CASRPGTGVYEQYF. DNA of the CDR3: TGCGCCAGCAGGCCCGGGACAGGGGTCTACGAGCAGTACTTC.

This chain links TRBV6-5 with TRBJ1-4; 10 positions agree with TRBD1. The CDR3 contains 15 residues. With V trimmed by 6 bases and J by 0 bases, 1 base remained unmatched. CDR1 and CDR2 (germline): MNHEY, SVGAGI. The CDR3 sequence is CASRGTGATNEKLFF. In nucleotides, the CDR3 is TGTGCCAGCAGGGGGACAGGGGCAACTAATGAAAAACTGTTTTTT.

V gene TRBV5-6 combines with J gene TRBJ1-1; D is ambiguous. This CDR3 is 13 amino acids long. V gave up 4 bases and J gave up 1 base, with 8 bases separating them. Germline V gene data show CDR1 as SGHDT and CDR2 as YYEEEE. In DNA form, the CDR3 reads TGTGCCAGCAGCATAGGACGGAACACTGAAGCTTTCTTT. Protein sequence: CASSIGRNTEAFF.

The chain couples TRBV5-8 to TRBJ2-3, with a weak D call TRBD2 (5 bases). Germline CDR1 reads SGHTS; CDR2 reads YDEGEE. This CDR3 contains 12 residues. V lost 4 bases, J lost 7 bases, and 10 bases lay in between. The CDR3 region has the DNA TGTGCCAGCAGCCTAGCCCGATATACGCAGTATTTT. This sequence encodes CASSLARYTQYF.

The V call is TRBV18, the J call TRBJ1-5, with D unresolved. Germline V CDR1 and CDR2: KGHSH, LQKENI. V shed 3 bases and J shed 0 bases, with 6 bases lying between them. CDR3 size: 14 residues. CDR3 loop: CASSPDHSNQPQHF. In nucleotides, the CDR3 is TGTGCCAGCTCACCGGATCATAGCAATCAGCCCCAGCATTTT.

V is TRBV6-2 or TRBV6-3 and J is TRBJ2-5; 7 nucleotides align to TRBD1. V shed 4 bases, J shed 7 bases, and the junction held 6 bases outside the gene matches. Germline CDR1 is MNHEY and CDR2 is SVGEGT. The CDR3 contains 13 residues. CDR3 nucleotide sequence: TGTGCCAGCAGTTGGACAGGCCCTTCGACCCAGTACTTC. It is translated as CASSWTGPSTQYF.

CDR3 loop: CASSMDRGGGYTF. CDR3 bases: TGCGCCAGCAGCATGGACAGGGGGGGTGGCTACACCTTC. The chain joins TRBV5-1 to TRBJ1-2, with 10 bases matching TRBD1. V dropped 4 bases and J dropped 7; count of bases not matched to a gene: 4. The CDR3 loop spans 13 amino acids. Germline V gene lookup returns CDR1 SGHRS and CDR2 YFSETQ.

The chain links TRBV28 to TRBJ1-6; perhaps TRBD1 as D (5 bases). There are 15 residues in the CDR3. The V gene lost 5 bases and the J gene lost 5 bases, with 13 bases spanning the gap. In germline, CDR1 is MDHEN, CDR2 SYDVKM. The CDR3 here is CASSPPGTDNSPLHF. DNA of the CDR3: TGTGCCAGCAGTCCCCCCGGGACGGATAATTCACCCCTCCACTTT.

The rearrangement joins TRBV18 to TRBJ2-6, with 7 bases aligning to TRBD1. V gave up 5 bases and J gave up 7 bases; unmatched junction bases: 2. The CDR3 spans 13 residues. The germline V gene encodes CDR1 KGHSH and CDR2 LQKENI. The CDR3 loop is CASSSGGANVLTF. In DNA, the CDR3 is TGTGCCAGCTCATCAGGGGGAGCCAACGTCCTGACTTTC.

The rearrangement joins TRBV7-2 to TRBJ1-3, with 7 bases lining up with TRBD1. Germline CDR1 and CDR2: SGHTA and FQGNSA. After removal of 1 base from V and 0 bases from J, the junction contained 0 bases not matched to a gene. The CDR3 is 15 amino acids. The CDR3 DNA is TGTGCCAGCAGCTTAGGACAGGGCTCTGGAAACACCATATATTTT. Its translation: CASSLGQGSGNTIYF.

V usage is TRBV27 and J usage is TRBJ1-4, with TRBD1 identical over 10 bases. CDR3 length: 14 amino acids. V gave up 6 bases and J gave up 8 bases; unmatched junction bases: 6. Germline CDR1 is MNHEY and CDR2 is SMNVEV (reference sequence). Here the CDR3 reads CASSPGQGREKLFF. DNA of the CDR3: TGTGCCAGCAGCCCGGGACAGGGGAGGGAAAAACTGTTTTTT.

This clone was counted only a few times. This chain connects TRBV5-1 to TRBJ1-2; perhaps TRBD1 as D (6 bases). The CDR3 totals 12 residues. CDR1 is SGHRS, CDR2 YFSETQ, per germline. The V and J ends lost 4 bases and 2 bases respectively, with 6 bases between them. CDR3 in amino acids: CASSQGNYGYTF. The CDR3 bases are TGCGCCAGCAGCCAGGGGAACTATGGCTACACCTTC.

This clone was recorded once. This chain links TRBV28 with TRBJ2-7; 7 nucleotides line up with TRBD1. The CDR3 loop spans 15 amino acids. The J segment lost 5 bases and the V segment lost 3 bases, leaving 10 bases of the junction unmatched. Germline V gives CDR1 MDHEN, CDR2 SYDVKM. The CDR3 here is CASSFLYRGRNEQYF. Written as DNA, the CDR3 is TGTGCCAGCAGTTTCCTCTACAGGGGAAGGAACGAGCAGTACTTC.